This T cell receptor beta chain derives from a study of cytomegalovirus exposure and HLA in healthy donors. Remarks on this clone: Its antigen is undetermined.

This CDR3 contains 13 residues. The germline V gene encodes CDR1 SGHTA and CDR2 FQGNSA. V lost 9 bases and J lost 4, with 13 bases in between. The assay was immunoSEQ multiplex PCR, and TCRdb's table has in-frame clones only and misses some. The repertoire holds 190,000 or so clones, around 81% seen once, with approximately 2.9% in the top ten. Study-wide findings and caveats: The study labeled 164 TCR beta chains cytomegalovirus-associated. High sensitivity and specificity were reportedly achieved when the classifier diagnosed cytomegalovirus status. Rarity marked most TCR sequences, yet some public TCRs occurred in many donors. In vitro assays verified that three CMV-associated chains recognized CMV antigens specifically.

Material: PBMCs. The chain links TRBV7-2 to TRBJ1-5; the D gene is possibly TRBD1 (6 bases). The sequence was collected from a woman between 18 and 30 years old in good health and CMV-seropositive. The CDR3 here is CASSTGRNQPQHF. The CDR3 DNA sequence: TGTGCCAGTTCGACAGGCCGAAATCAGCCCCAGCATTTT.